This T cell receptor beta chain was recorded in a study of blood T cell repertoires in COVID-19. Measured with immunoSEQ multiplex PCR; TCRdb has only the in-frame clones, and not every one. The sample has 35,000 to 40,000 clones, about 88% seen once. V shed 3 bases and J 5 bases; nucleotides not matched to a gene: 5. Germline V gene data show CDR1 as SGHTA and CDR2 as FQGNSA. This CDR3 region has 15 residues. The TCR was taken from a man in his 70s with acute or convalescent COVID-19. The chain recombines TRBV7-2 with TRBJ2-1, with TRBD2 matching over 9 bases. The specimen was peripheral blood. The CDR3 reads CASSFGTSRNNEQFF. In nucleotides, the CDR3 is TGTGCCAGCAGCTTTGGGACTAGCAGAAACAATGAGCAGTTCTTC.